This T cell receptor (beta chain) was documented in a study of blood T cell repertoires in COVID-19. Study context: Acute and convalescent COVID-19 specimens originated in the United States, Italy and Spain. The cDNA or gDNA used as material had been derived from T cells, B-cell-depleted T cells, or PBMCs.

Clones were sequenced by immunoSEQ multiplex PCR, and TCRdb holds only the in-frame ones, with some missing. The top ten clones hold around 9% of a sample with about 180,000 clones, approximately 83% of them seen once. The sequenced sample consisted of peripheral blood. This clonotype was obtained from a man aged 45 to 65 with active or convalescent COVID-19.

The CDR3 sequence is CSVDSQGGEQYF. CDR3 nucleotides: TGCAGCGTTGACTCCCAGGGTGGGGAGCAGTACTTC. The rearrangement uses TRBV29-1 and TRBJ2-7, with a weak D call TRBD1 (5 bases). The CDR3 covers 12 residues. V was cut by 3 bases and J by 7 bases, with 13 bases left in between. Germline V gene data show CDR1 as SQVTM and CDR2 as ANQGSEA.